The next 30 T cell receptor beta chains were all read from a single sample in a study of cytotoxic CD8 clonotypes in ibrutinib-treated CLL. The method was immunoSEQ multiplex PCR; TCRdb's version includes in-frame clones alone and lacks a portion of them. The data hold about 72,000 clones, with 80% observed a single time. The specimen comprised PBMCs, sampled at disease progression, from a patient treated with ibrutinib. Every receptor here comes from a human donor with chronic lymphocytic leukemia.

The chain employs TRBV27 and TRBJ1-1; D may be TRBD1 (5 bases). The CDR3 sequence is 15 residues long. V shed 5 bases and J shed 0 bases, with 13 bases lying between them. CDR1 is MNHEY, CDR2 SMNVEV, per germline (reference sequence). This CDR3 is CASSPRGEMNTEAFF. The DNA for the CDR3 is TGTGCCAGCAGTCCCCGGGGGGAAATGAACACTGAAGCTTTCTTT.

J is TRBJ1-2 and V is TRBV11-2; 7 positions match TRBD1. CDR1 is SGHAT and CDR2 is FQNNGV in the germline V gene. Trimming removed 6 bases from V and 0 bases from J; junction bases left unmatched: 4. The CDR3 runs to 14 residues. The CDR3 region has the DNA TGTGCCAGCAGTCCAGGGGGATCTAACTATGGCTACACCTTC. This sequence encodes CASSPGGSNYGYTF.

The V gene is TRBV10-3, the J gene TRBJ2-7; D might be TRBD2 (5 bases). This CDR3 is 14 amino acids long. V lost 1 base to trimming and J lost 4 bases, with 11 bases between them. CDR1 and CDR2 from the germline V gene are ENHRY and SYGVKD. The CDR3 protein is CAISELTDYYEQYF. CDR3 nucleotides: TGTGCCATCAGTGAGTTAACAGACTATTACGAGCAGTACTTC.

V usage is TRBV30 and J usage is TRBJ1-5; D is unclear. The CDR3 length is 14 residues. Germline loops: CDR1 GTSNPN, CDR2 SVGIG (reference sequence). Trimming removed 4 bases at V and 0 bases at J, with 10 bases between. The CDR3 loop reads CAWTGPYSNQPQHF. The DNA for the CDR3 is TGTGCCTGGACTGGACCATATAGCAATCAGCCCCAGCATTTT.

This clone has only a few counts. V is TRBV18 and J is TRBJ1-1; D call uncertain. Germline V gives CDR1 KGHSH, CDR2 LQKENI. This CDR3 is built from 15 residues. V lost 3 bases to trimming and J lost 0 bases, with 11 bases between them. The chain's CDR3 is CASSPVQRMNTEAFF. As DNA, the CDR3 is TGTGCCAGCTCACCGGTACAGAGGATGAACACTGAAGCTTTCTTT. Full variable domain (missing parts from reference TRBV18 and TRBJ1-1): NAGVMQNPRHLVRRRGQEARLRCSPMKGHSHVYWYRQLPEEGLKFMVYLQKENIIDESGMPKERFSAEFPKEGPSILRIQQVVRGDSAAYFCASSPVQRMNTEAFFGQGTRLTVV.

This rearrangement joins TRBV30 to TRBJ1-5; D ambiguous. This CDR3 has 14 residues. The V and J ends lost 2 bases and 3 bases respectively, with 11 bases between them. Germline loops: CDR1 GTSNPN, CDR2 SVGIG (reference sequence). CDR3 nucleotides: TGTGCCTGGAGTTCCGGTAATGCCAATCAGCCCCAGCATTTT. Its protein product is CAWSSGNANQPQHF.

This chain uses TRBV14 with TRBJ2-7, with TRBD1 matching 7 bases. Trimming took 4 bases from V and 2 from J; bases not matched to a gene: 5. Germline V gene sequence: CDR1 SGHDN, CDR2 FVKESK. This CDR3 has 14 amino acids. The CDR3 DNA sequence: TGTGCCAGCAGCCGATTAGGGACAGCCTACGAGCAGTACTTC. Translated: CASSRLGTAYEQYF.

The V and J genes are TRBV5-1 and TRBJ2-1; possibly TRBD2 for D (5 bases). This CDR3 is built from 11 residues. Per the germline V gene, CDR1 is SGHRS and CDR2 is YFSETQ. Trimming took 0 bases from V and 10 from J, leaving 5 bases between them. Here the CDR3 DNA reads TGCGCCAGCAGCTTGGGACTAGAGCAGTTCTTC. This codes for CASSLGLEQFF.

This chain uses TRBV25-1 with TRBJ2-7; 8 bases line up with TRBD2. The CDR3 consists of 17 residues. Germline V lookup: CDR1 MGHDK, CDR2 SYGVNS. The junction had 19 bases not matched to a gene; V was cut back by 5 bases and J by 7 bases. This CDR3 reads CASSLLADGVMMGEQYF. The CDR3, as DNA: TGTGCCAGCAGTTTACTAGCGGACGGGGTGATGATGGGGGAGCAGTACTTC.

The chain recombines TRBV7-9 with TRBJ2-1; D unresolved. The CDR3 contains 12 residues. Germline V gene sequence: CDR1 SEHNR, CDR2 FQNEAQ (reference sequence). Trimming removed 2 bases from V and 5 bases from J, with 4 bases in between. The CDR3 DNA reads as TGTGCCAGCAGCTTAATCGACAATGAGCAGTTCTTC. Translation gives CASSLIDNEQFF. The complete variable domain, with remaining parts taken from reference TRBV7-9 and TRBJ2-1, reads DTGVSQNPRHKITKRGQNVTFRCDPISEHNRLYWYRQTLGQGPEFLTYFQNEAQLEKSRLLSDRFSAERPKGSFSTLEIQRTEQGDSAMYLCASSLIDNEQFFGPGTRLTVL.

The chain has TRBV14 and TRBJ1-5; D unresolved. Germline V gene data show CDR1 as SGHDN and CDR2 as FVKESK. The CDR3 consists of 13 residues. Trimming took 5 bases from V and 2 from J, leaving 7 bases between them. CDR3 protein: CASSWTGNQPQHF. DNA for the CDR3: TGTGCCAGCAGCTGGACTGGCAATCAGCCCCAGCATTTT.

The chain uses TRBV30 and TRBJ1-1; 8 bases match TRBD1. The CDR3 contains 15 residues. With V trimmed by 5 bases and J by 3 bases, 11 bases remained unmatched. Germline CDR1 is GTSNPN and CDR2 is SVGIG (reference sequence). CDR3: CAWQGAPGSYTEAFF. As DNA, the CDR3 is TGTGCCTGGCAGGGGGCCCCGGGGAGTTACACTGAAGCTTTCTTT.

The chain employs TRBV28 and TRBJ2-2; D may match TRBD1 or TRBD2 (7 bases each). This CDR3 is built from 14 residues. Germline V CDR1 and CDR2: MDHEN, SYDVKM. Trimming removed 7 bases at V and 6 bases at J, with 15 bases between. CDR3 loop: CASTEQGRAGELFF. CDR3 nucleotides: TGTGCCAGCACCGAACAGGGGAGGGCCGGGGAGCTGTTTTTT.

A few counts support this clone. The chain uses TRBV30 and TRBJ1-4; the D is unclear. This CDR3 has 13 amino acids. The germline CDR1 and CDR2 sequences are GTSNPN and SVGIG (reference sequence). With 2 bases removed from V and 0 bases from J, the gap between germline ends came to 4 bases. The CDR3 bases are TGTGCCTGGAGTTGGGCAACTAATGAAAAACTGTTTTTT. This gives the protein CAWSWATNEKLFF.

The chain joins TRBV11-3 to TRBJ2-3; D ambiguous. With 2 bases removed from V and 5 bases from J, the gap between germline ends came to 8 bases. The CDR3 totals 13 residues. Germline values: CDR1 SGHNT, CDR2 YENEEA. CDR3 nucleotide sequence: TGTGCCAGCAGCTTAAGTCTCGGAGATACGCAGTATTTT. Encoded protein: CASSLSLGDTQYF.

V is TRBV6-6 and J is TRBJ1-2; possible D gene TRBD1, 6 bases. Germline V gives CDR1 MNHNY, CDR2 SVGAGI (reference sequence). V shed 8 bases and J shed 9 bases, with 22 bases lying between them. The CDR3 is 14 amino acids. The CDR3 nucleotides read TGTGCCAGCGTGGACAGCGCCTCGGAGTCGAGCTACACCTTC. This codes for CASVDSASESSYTF.

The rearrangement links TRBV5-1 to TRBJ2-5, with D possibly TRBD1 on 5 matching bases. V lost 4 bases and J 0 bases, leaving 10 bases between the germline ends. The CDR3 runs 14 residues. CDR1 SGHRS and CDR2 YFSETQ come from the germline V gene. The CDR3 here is CASSGQGYQETQYF. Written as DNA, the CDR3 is TGCGCCAGCAGCGGCCAGGGATACCAAGAGACCCAGTACTTC.

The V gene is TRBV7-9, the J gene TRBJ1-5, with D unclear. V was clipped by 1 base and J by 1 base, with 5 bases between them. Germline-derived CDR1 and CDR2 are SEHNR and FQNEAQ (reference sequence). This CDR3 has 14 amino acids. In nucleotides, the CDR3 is TGTGCCAGCAGCTTAGGGGCCAGCAATCAGCCCCAGCATTTT. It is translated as CASSLGASNQPQHF.

The CDR3 DNA reads TGTGCCAGTAGCCATCCGCAGGGCCCCTCTGGAAACACCATATATTTT. As protein: CASSHPQGPSGNTIYF. The chain employs TRBV19 and TRBJ1-3; weak D call: TRBD1 (5 bases). The CDR3 extends over 16 amino acids. The V gene's germline CDR1 is LNHDA and CDR2 SQIVND (reference sequence). V was trimmed by 6 bases and J by 0 bases, leaving 15 bases between them. The full variable domain, with the rest looked up from reference TRBV19 and TRBJ1-3, is DGGITQSPKYLFRKEGQNVTLSCEQNLNHDAMYWYRQDPGQGLRLIYYSQIVNDFQKGDIAEGYSVSREKKESFPLTVTSAQKNPTAFYLCASSHPQGPSGNTIYFGEGSWLTVV.

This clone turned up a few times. The CDR3 here is CAISKPGQTYGYTF. CDR3 nucleotides: TGTGCCATCAGCAAACCGGGACAGACCTATGGCTACACCTTC. The rearrangement joins TRBV10-3 to TRBJ1-2, with 7 bases aligning to TRBD1. V lost 6 bases to trimming and J lost 4 bases; unmatched junction nucleotides: 8. Germline loops: CDR1 ENHRY, CDR2 SYGVKD. The CDR3 has 14 residues.

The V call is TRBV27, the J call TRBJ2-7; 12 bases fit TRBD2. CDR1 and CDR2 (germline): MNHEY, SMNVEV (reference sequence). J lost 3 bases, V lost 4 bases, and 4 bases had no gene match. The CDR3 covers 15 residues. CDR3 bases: TGTGCCAGCAGTTCGACTAGCGGGAGCCTCTACGAGCAGTACTTC. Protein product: CASSSTSGSLYEQYF.

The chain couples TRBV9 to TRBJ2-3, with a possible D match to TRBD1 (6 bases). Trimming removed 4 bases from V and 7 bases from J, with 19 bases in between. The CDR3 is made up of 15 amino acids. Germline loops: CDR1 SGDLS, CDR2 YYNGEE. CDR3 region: CASSLRQDMENTQYF. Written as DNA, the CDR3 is TGTGCCAGCAGCCTGCGACAGGATATGGAAAATACGCAGTATTTT.

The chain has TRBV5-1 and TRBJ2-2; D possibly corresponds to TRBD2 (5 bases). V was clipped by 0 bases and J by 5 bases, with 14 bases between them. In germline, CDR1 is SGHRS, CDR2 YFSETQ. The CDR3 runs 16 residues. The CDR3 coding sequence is TGCGCCAGCAGCTTGGTAGGGCTAGCTCGGACCGGGGAGCTGTTTTTT. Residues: CASSLVGLARTGELFF.

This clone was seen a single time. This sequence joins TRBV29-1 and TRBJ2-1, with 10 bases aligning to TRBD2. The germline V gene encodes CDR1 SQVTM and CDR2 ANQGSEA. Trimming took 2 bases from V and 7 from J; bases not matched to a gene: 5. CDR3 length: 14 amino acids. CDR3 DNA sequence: TGCAGCGTTGAACCCAGCGGGAGGGGTAATGAGCAGTTCTTC. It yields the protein CSVEPSGRGNEQFF.

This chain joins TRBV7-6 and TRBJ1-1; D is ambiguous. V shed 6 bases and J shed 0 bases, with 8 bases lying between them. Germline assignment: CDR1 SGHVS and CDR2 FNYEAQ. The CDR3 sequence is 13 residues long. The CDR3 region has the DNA TGTGCCAGCAGTATTGACTTGAACACTGAAGCTTTCTTT. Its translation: CASSIDLNTEAFF.

CDR3 DNA: TGTGCCAGCAGCGTAGAAGGCGGGAGGACCTACAATGAGCAGTTCTTC. Amino acids: CASSVEGGRTYNEQFF. The V call is TRBV9, the J call TRBJ2-1, with 8 bases lining up with TRBD2. The V segment lost 0 bases and the J segment 2 bases; nucleotides outside the gene matches: 4. The CDR3 extends over 16 amino acids. In germline, CDR1 is SGDLS, CDR2 YYNGEE. Combining the CDR3 with reference TRBV9 and TRBJ2-1 gives the whole variable domain DSGVTQTPKHLITATGQRVTLRCSPRSGDLSVYWYQQSLDQGLQFLIQYYNGEERAKGNILERFSAQQFPDLHSELNLSSLELGDSALYFCASSVEGGRTYNEQFFGPGTRLTVL.

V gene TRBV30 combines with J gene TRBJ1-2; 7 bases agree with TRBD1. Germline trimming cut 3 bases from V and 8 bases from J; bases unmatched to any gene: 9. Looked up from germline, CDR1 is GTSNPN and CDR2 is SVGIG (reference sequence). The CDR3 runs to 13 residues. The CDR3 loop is CAWSGQVLEGYTF. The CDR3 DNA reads TGTGCCTGGAGCGGACAGGTCCTTGAGGGCTACACCTTC.

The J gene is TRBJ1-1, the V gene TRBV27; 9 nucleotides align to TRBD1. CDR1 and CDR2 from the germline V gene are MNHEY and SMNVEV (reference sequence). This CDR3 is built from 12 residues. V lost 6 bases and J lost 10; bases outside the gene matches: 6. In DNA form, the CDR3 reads TGTGCCAGCAGAAGACAGGGGGTAGGAGCTTTCTTT. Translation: CASRRQGVGAFF.

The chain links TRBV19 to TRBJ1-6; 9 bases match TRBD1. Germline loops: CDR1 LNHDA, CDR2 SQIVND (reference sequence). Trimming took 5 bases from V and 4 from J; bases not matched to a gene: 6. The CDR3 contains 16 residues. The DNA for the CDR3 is TGTGCCAGTAGTCTCCAGGGGACAGGGTATAATTCACCCCTCCACTTT. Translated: CASSLQGTGYNSPLHF.

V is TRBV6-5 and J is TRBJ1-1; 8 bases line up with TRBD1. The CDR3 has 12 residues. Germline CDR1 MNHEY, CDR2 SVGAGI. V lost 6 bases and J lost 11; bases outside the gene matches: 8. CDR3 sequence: CASSWRQGTAFF. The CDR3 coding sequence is TGTGCCAGCAGCTGGAGACAGGGGACTGCTTTCTTT.